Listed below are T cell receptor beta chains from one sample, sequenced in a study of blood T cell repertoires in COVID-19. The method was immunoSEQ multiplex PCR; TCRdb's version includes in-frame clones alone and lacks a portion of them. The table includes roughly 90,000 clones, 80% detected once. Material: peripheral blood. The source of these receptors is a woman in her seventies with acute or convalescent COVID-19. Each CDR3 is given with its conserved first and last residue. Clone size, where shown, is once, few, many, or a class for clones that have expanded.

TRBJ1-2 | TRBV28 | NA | CASSLNDLLLLGYTF
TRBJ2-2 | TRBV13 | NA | CASSLEAGGLTGELFF
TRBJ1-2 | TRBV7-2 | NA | CASSASRDTYGYTF
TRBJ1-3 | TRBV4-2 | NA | CASSQEFQGNTIYF
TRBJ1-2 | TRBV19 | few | CASGTGIGGYTF
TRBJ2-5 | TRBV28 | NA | CASSLGPTWETQYF
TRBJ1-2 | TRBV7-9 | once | CASSRTGGYYGYTF
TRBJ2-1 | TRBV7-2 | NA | CASSLEMAAGEDEQFF
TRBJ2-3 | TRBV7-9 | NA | CASSLERGGRGTDTQYF
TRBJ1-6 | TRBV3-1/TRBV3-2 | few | CASSLPTGMGNSPLHF
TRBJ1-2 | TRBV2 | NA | CASDRDIRGYTF
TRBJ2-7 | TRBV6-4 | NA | CASRDRGRGEQYF
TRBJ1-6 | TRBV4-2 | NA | CASSQEGTGGYGNNSPLHF
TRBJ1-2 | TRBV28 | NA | CASSGTGSGNYGYTF
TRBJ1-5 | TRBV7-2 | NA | CASSLVGDRSQPQHF
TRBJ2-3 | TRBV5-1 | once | CASSLAGTSGGDTQYF
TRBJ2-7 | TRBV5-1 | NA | CASSLLSGEYEQYF
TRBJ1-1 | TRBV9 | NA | CASSGGTGANTEAFF
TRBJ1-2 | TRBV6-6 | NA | CASSRGLYGYTF
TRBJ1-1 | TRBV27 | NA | CASTYSGTGGGYTEAFF
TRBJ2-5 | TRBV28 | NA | CASSLTFQTQYF
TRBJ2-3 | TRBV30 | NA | CAWSLAGSTDTQYF
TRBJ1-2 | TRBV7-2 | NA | CASSLVTQGNYGYTF
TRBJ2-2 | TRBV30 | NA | CAWTTSLAGELFF
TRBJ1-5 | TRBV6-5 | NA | CASRVYRASNQPQHF
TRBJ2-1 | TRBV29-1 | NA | CSAGQGVYNEQFF
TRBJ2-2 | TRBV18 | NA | CASSPRGFNTGELFF